This T cell receptor (beta chain) was sequenced during a study of metastatic and nonmetastatic thyroid tumors (dated by TCRdb to 2020 to 2021). Regarding the study in general: Repertoires were compared across peripheral blood and tumor or nodule tissue samples from malignant and benign thyroid patients.

The paper's findings and limits, for the study overall: TCR beta diversity was reported as significantly higher in malignant tumors than in benign nodules, in both blood and tumor samples.

None of the patients had been given any treatment before thyroid surgery. Patient clinical samples collected from about 2011 to 2018 were retrospectively analysed using T-cell receptor beta sequencing. Libraries were built with PCR. The instrument given in TCRdb is Illumina HiSeq 4000. High-throughput sequencing was used to profile the TCR beta-chain CDR3 region of every patient. The authors' pipeline ran thus. The researchers built a classifier to tell apart papillary thyroid cancer patients with distant metastasis, based on CDR3 differences among clinicopathological groups. Repertoire diversity was assessed with the Shannon index, and tumor-blood repertoire similarity with the Morisita-Horn index. TCRdb reprocessing: public reads trimmed at Q25 with fastp, clones called with MiXCR, in-frame beta chains kept. These V and J calls are TCRdb output, not the study's own analysis. The sample records about 27,000 clones, 15% to 20% of which are singletons. The top ten constitute around 6.5% of the sample.

Looking up the germline V gene yields CDR1 SGDLS and CDR2 YYNGEE. The junction carries 16 bases between V and J, which are trimmed by 4 bases and 9 bases respectively. The CDR3 sequence holds 14 residues, the cysteine and phenylalanine included. The DNA shown is the 42-base CDR3, in frame from base 1. This clone came up many times. Its cognate antigen has yet to be identified. No quality values exist for individual bases; no much larger clone is one base distant. Sequenced: blood. The V and J segments used are TRBV9 and TRBJ1-4, with TRBD1 perhaps the D gene, on 5 matching bases. This clonotype was obtained from a male donor with papillary thyroid cancer or a benign thyroid nodule (not recorded which). Some clones in this sample may be carry-over from other donors' samples. The CDR3 reads as follows: CASSMGGGMKKLFF. The DNA is TGTGCCAGCAGCATGGGGGGGGGAATGAAAAAACTGTTTTTT.